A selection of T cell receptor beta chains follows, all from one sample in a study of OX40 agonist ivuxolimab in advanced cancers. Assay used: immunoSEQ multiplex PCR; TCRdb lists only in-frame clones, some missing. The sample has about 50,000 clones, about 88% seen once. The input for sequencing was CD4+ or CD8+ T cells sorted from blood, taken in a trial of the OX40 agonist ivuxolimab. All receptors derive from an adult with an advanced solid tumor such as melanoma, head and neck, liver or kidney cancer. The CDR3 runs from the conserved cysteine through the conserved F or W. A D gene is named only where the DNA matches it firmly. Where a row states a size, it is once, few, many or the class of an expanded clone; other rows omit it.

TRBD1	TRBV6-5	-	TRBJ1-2	CASSQTGFGGYTF	TGTGCCAGCAGCCAGACAGGGTTCGGAGGCTACACCTTC
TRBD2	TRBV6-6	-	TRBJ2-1	CASRPGLAGGDEQFF	TGTGCCAGCAGGCCGGGACTAGCGGGAGGGGATGAGCAGTTCTTC
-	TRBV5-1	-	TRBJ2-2	CASSFGGAANTGELFF	TGCGCCAGCAGCTTTGGTGGGGCCGCGAACACCGGGGAGCTGTTTTTT
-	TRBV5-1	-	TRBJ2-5	CASTRGGTQETQYF	TGCGCCAGCACCCGAGGGGGTACCCAAGAGACCCAGTACTTC
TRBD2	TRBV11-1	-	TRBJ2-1	CASSLGGAGEGYNEQFF	TGTGCCAGCAGCTTAGGCGGAGCGGGAGAAGGCTACAATGAGCAGTTCTTC
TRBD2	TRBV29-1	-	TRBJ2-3	CSAAAGLAGAFDTQYF	TGCAGCGCCGCGGCGGGACTAGCGGGAGCATTTGATACGCAGTATTTT
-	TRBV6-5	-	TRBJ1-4	CASRNGWGNEKLFF	TGTGCCAGCAGAAACGGTTGGGGTAATGAAAAACTGTTTTTT
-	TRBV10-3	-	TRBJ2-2	CAISEIQATGELFF	TGTGCCATCAGTGAGATACAGGCCACCGGGGAGCTGTTTTTT
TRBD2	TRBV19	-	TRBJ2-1	CASSIGGLAGEFF	TGTGCCAGTAGTATAGGGGGACTAGCGGGCGAGTTCTTC
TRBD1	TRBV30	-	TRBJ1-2	CAWGRQGADGYTF	TGTGCCTGGGGTCGCCAGGGGGCGGATGGCTACACCTTC
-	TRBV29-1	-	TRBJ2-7	CSGRGSSYEQYF	TGCAGCGGCCGCGGCAGCTCCTACGAGCAGTACTTC
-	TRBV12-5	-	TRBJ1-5	CASGLVQASQGPNSNQPQHF	TGTGCTAGTGGTTTGGTACAGGCGAGTCAGGGGCCGAATAGCAATCAGCCCCAGCATTTT
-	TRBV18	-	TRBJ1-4	CASSPTGINEKLFF	TGTGCCAGCTCTCCAACAGGGATTAATGAAAAACTGTTTTTT
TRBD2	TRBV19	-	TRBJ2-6	CASSPQFGTNGANVLTF	TGTGCCAGTAGTCCCCAGTTCGGGACTAATGGGGCCAACGTCCTGACTTTC
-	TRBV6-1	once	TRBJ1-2	CASSLAVESNYGYTF	TGTGCCAGCAGCCTGGCCGTAGAGTCTAACTATGGCTACACCTTC
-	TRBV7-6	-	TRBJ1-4	CASSLAPGDHEKLFF	TGTGCCAGCAGCTTAGCGCCGGGAGACCATGAAAAACTGTTTTTT
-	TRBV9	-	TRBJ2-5	CASSAGHPWETQYF	TGTGCCAGCAGCGCTGGGCACCCGTGGGAGACCCAGTACTTC
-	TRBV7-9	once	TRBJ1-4	CASSLAVRATNEKLFF	TGTGCCAGCAGCTTAGCTGTCAGAGCAACTAATGAAAAACTGTTTTTT
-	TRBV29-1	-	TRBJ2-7	CSVATNYEQYF	TGCAGCGTTGCGACAAACTACGAGCAGTACTTC
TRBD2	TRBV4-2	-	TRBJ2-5	CASSLGTSGRGETQYF	TGTGCCAGCAGCCTCGGGACTAGCGGGAGAGGTGAGACCCAGTACTTC
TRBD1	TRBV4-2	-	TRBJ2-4	CASSPMGSPRDSKNIQYF	TGTGCCAGCAGCCCGATGGGGTCGCCGAGGGACAGCAAAAACATTCAGTACTTC
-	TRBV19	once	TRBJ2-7	CASSIGGRLSTYEQYF	TGTGCCAGTAGTATCGGGGGCCGTTTGTCGACCTACGAGCAGTACTTC
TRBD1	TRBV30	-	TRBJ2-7	CAWSRTGGASYEQYF	TGTGCCTGGAGCAGAACAGGGGGCGCCTCCTACGAGCAGTACTTC
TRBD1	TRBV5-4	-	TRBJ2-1	CASSPAPVWTGISSYNEQFF	TGTGCCAGCAGCCCAGCTCCCGTCTGGACAGGGATAAGCTCCTACAATGAGCAGTTCTTC
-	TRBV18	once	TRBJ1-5	CASSKELGTQPQHF	TGTGCCAGCTCAAAAGAACTGGGGACTCAGCCCCAGCATTTT
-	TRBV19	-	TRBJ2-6	CASKGSGGANVLTF	TGTGCCAGTAAGGGCTCGGGTGGGGCCAACGTCCTGACTTTC
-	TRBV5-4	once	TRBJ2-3	CASSLLLADTQYF	TGTGCCAGCAGCTTATTGTTAGCAGATACGCAGTATTTT
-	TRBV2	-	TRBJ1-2	CASSDDGNYGYTF	TGTGCCAGCAGTGACGACGGCAACTATGGCTACACCTTC